One sample yielded the 2 T cell receptor beta chains listed below, sequenced in a study of low-dose radiotherapy and immunotherapy resistance in tumors. Amplification, which lasted around 18 PCR cycles, used a constant-region primer and V-primer adapter to amplify TCRs. TCRdb re-called the reads with MiXCR, one entry per CDR3 protein. This repertoire shows roughly 48,000 distinct CDR3 sequences, roughly a third found once; its top ten account for 8% to 10%. The sample's time point: after trial treatment. This sample's treatment: LDRT plus nivolumab, ipilimumab, low-dose cyclophosphamide and aspirin (RACIN trial). Sequenced here: PBMCs, sampled after low-dose radiotherapy plus immunotherapy. The receptors shown here come from a male donor with rectosigmoid adenocarcinoma.

The V and J genes are TRBV6-4 and TRBJ1-2; maybe TRBD1 (5 bases). Trimming cost V 4 bases and J 3 bases, with 9 bases left between them. This CDR3 region has 13 residues. Germline lookup yields CDR1 MRHNA and CDR2 SNTAGT. CDR3 in amino acids: CASSAGTDYGYTF. In DNA, the CDR3 is TGTGCCAGCAGTGCAGGGACGGACTATGGCTACACCTTC.

This clonotype was observed many times. The V gene is TRBV28, the J gene TRBJ2-5; tentatively, D is TRBD1 (5 bases). V lost 5 bases and J lost 4, with 17 bases in between. Germline lookup yields CDR1 MDHEN and CDR2 SYDVKM. This CDR3 spans 15 amino acids. The CDR3 DNA sequence: TGTGCCAGCAGTCCGTCACGCAGGGAACTAGAGACCCAGTACTTC. Amino acid sequence: CASSPSRRELETQYF.